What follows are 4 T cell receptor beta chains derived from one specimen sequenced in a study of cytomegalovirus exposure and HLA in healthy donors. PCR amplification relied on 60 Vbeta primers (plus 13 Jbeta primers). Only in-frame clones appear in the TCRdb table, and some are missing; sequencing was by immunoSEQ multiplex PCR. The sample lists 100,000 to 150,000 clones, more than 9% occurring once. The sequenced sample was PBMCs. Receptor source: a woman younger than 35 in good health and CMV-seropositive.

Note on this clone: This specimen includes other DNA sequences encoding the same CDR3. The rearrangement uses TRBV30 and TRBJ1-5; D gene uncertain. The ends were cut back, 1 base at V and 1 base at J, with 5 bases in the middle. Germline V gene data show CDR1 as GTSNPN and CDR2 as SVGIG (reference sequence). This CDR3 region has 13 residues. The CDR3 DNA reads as TGTGCCTGGAGTGGAGGCAGCAATCAGCCCCAGCATTTT. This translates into CAWSGGSNQPQHF.

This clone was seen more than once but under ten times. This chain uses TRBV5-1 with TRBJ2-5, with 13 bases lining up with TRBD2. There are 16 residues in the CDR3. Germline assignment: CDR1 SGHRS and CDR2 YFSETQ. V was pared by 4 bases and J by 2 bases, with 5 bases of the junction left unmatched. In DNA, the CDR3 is TGCGCCAGCAGCCCTGGACTAGCGGGAGAGCAAGAGACCCAGTACTTC. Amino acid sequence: CASSPGLAGEQETQYF.

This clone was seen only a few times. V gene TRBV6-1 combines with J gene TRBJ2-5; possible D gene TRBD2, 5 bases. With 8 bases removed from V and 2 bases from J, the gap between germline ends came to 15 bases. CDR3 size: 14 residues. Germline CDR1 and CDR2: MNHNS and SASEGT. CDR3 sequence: CASRARETQETQYF. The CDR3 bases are TGTGCCAGCCGCGCGAGGGAAACGCAAGAGACCCAGTACTTC.

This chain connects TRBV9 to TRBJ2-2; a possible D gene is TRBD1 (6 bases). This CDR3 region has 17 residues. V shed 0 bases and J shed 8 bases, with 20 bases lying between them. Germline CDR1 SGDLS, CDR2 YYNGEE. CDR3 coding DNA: TGTGCCAGCAGCGTAGGTCAGGGGTCACTAACACCGGGGGAGCTGTTTTTT. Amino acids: CASSVGQGSLTPGELFF.